The 22 T cell receptor beta chains given below trace back to one sample, sequenced in a study of siplizumab effects on memory and regulatory T cells. Sequencing was performed with immunoSEQ multiplex PCR; in TCRdb, only in-frame clones are kept and a portion is missing. Of approximately 68,000 clones listed, about 90% are singletons. Sequences were obtained from CD8+ T cells sorted from blood. The receptors originated from a human donor in good health.

The V gene is TRBV27, the J gene TRBJ2-1; D gene ambiguous. The germline CDR1 and CDR2 sequences are MNHEY and SMNVEV (reference sequence). This CDR3 is built from 13 residues. V lost 5 bases and J 4 bases, leaving 9 bases between the germline ends. Written as DNA, the CDR3 is TGTGCCAGCAGTGCTCCGGAATACAATGAGCAGTTCTTC. Translating gives CASSAPEYNEQFF.

The chain recombines TRBV7-9 with TRBJ1-4; no reliable D call. The germline V gene encodes CDR1 SEHNR and CDR2 FQNEAQ (reference sequence). The CDR3 extends over 14 amino acids. V lost 7 bases to trimming and J lost 8 bases, with 17 bases between them. The CDR3 DNA is TGTGCCAGCATCGATTCCAGGAACTCGGAAAAACTGTTTTTT. This sequence encodes CASIDSRNSEKLFF.

CDR3 coding DNA: TGTGCCAGTAGAGGCGGGGCCAACGTCCTGACTTTC. Protein product: CASRGGANVLTF. J is TRBJ2-6 and V is TRBV19; no clear D. Between the trimmed V and J ends, which lost 6 bases and 4 bases, there was a span of 4 bases. The CDR3 length is 12 residues. In germline, CDR1 is LNHDA, CDR2 SQIVND (reference sequence).

The CDR3 nucleotides are TGCAGCGTCCTCTCAGGGAGGAGGGGGAGCTCCTACAATGAGCAGTTCTTC. Translated, it gives CSVLSGRRGSSYNEQFF. The chain joins TRBV29-1 to TRBJ2-1; either TRBD1 or TRBD2 may supply D (6 bases each). This CDR3 region has 17 residues. CDR1 is SQVTM, CDR2 ANQGSEA, per germline. The V end lost 6 bases, the J end lost 0 bases, and 21 bases lay between the germline ends.

The rearrangement links TRBV7-8 to TRBJ1-5; TRBD1 is a possible D gene (5 bases). Deletions cut 0 bases from V and 3 bases from J, with 9 bases between. CDR1 SGHVS and CDR2 FQNEAQ come from the germline V gene. The CDR3 is 15 amino acids. The CDR3 DNA sequence: TGTGCCAGCAGCTTAGCTGGGGGATCCAATCAGCCCCAGCATTTT. Protein: CASSLAGGSNQPQHF. Based on the CDR3 plus reference TRBV7-8 and TRBJ1-5, the full variable domain is GAGVSQSPRYKVAKRGQDVALRCDPISGHVSLFWYQQALGQGPEFLTYFQNEAQLDKSGLPSDRFFAERPEGSVSTLKIQRTQQEDSAVYLCASSLAGGSNQPQHFGDGTRLSIL.

The chain links TRBV5-4 to TRBJ2-1, with D hard to call. Trimming took off 4 bases at V and 10 bases at J, with 9 bases between the two ends. The CDR3 totals 11 residues. CDR1 and CDR2 (germline): SGHNT, YYREEE (reference sequence). CDR3 sequence reads: CASSSFGEQFF. The CDR3 bases are TGTGCCAGCAGCAGCTTCGGCGAGCAGTTCTTC.

The chain uses TRBV7-9 and TRBJ2-7; D gene ambiguous. With 7 bases removed from V and 0 bases from J, the gap between germline ends came to 13 bases. Germline V gives CDR1 SEHNR, CDR2 FQNEAQ (reference sequence). CDR3 length: 14 amino acids. CDR3 protein: CASTGSQSSYEQYF. CDR3 nucleotides: TGTGCCAGCACGGGTAGCCAGAGCTCCTACGAGCAGTACTTC.

The chain links TRBV27 to TRBJ2-7; 11 bases line up with TRBD2. This CDR3 comprises 15 residues. Trimming at V came to 1 base and at J to 7 bases, leaving 6 bases not matched to a gene. Per germline, CDR1 MNHEY and CDR2 SMNVEV (reference sequence). This chain's CDR3 is CASSLFGLAGEEQYF. The CDR3 coding sequence is TGTGCCAGCAGTTTATTCGGACTAGCGGGTGAAGAGCAGTACTTC.

The chain combines TRBV25-1 with TRBJ2-3; 11 bases fit TRBD2. Germline CDR1 MGHDK, CDR2 SYGVNS. The CDR3 has 18 residues. V lost 6 bases to trimming and J lost 4 bases; unmatched junction nucleotides: 15. The CDR3 DNA reads TGTGCCAGCAGGGGGCATAGCGGGGGGGCCAATTGGGCAGATACGCAGTATTTT. It yields the protein CASRGHSGGANWADTQYF.

The chain is built from TRBV7-3 and TRBJ1-3; no definite D call. The germline V gene has CDR1 SGHTA and CDR2 FQGTGA. CDR3 length equals 12 residues. Trimming removed 4 bases from V and 6 bases from J, with 7 bases in between. Here the CDR3 DNA reads TGTGCCAGCAGCTCGGACTTAAACACCATATATTTT. It encodes CASSSDLNTIYF.

The rearrangement uses TRBV27 and TRBJ2-7; D is unclear. CDR3 length: 17 amino acids. From germline, CDR1 is MNHEY and CDR2 SMNVEV (reference sequence). With 6 bases removed from V and 2 bases from J, the gap between germline ends came to 23 bases. CDR3 amino acids: CASSPMRQETGTYEQYF. The CDR3 DNA reads TGTGCCAGCAGCCCTATGAGACAAGAGACGGGTACCTACGAGCAGTACTTC.

The chain is built from TRBV7-9 and TRBJ2-6, with 8 bases aligning to TRBD2. Trimming at V came to 8 bases and at J to 2 bases, leaving 8 bases not matched to a gene. Germline loops: CDR1 SEHNR, CDR2 FQNEAQ (reference sequence). The CDR3 is 16 amino acids. The CDR3 DNA reads as TGTGCCAGCTTCGGCGGGGGGTTTACTGGGGCCAACGTCCTGACTTTC. Protein product: CASFGGGFTGANVLTF.

The chain uses TRBV5-6 and TRBJ2-2, with D unclear. V was pared by 4 bases and J by 4 bases, with 8 bases between. Germline loops: CDR1 SGHDT, CDR2 YYEEEE. The CDR3 loop spans 13 amino acids. The CDR3 here is CASSPSLTGELFF. Here the CDR3 DNA reads TGTGCCAGCAGCCCCTCGCTCACCGGGGAGCTGTTTTTT.

The chain carries TRBV4-2 and TRBJ1-6; D gene uncertain. Germline V gene data show CDR1 as LGHNA and CDR2 as YNFKEQ. Trimming removed 0 bases from V and 0 bases from J, with 15 bases in between. The CDR3 runs 19 residues. The CDR3 is CASSQDRQVKSSYNSPLHF. The CDR3 coding sequence is TGTGCCAGCAGCCAAGATCGCCAGGTAAAGAGCTCCTATAATTCACCCCTCCACTTT.

The chain carries TRBV7-9 and TRBJ1-1; TRBD1 is a possible D gene (5 bases). Germline V CDR1 and CDR2: SEHNR, FQNEAQ (reference sequence). This CDR3 comprises 14 residues. V was trimmed by 6 bases and J by 1 base, leaving 12 bases between them. The CDR3 loop reads CASRTDSSNTEAFF. The DNA for the CDR3 is TGTGCCAGCAGAACCGACAGCTCGAACACTGAAGCTTTCTTT. Full variable domain (remainder filled in from reference TRBV7-9 and TRBJ1-1): DTGVSQNPRHKITKRGQNVTFRCDPISEHNRLYWYRQTLGQGPEFLTYFQNEAQLEKSRLLSDRFSAERPKGSFSTLEIQRTEQGDSAMYLCASRTDSSNTEAFFGQGTRLTVV.

The rearrangement links TRBV5-6 to TRBJ2-5; tentatively, D is TRBD1 or TRBD2 (6 bases each). This CDR3 region has 17 residues. CDR1 SGHDT and CDR2 YYEEEE come from the germline V gene. Trimming removed 0 bases from V and 3 bases from J, with 18 bases in between. The CDR3 sequence: CASSLGYGGRYEETQYF. The CDR3, as DNA: TGTGCCAGCAGCTTGGGGTATGGGGGGCGTTATGAAGAGACCCAGTACTTC. The full variable domain, with the rest looked up from reference TRBV5-6 and TRBJ2-5, is DAGVTQSPTHLIKTRGQQVTLRCSPKSGHDTVSWYQQALGQGPQFIFQYYEEEERQRGNFPDRFSGHQFPNYSSELNVNALLLGDSALYLCASSLGYGGRYEETQYFGPGTRLLVL.

The chain couples TRBV2 to TRBJ1-1; D remains ambiguous. The V end lost 1 base, the J end lost 7 bases, and 13 bases lay between the germline ends. The CDR3 is made up of 14 amino acids. Looked up from germline, CDR1 is SNHLY and CDR2 is FYNNEI. CDR3 sequence reads: CASSEGTAVFEAFF. The CDR3 region has the DNA TGTGCCAGCAGTGAAGGAACGGCTGTCTTTGAAGCTTTCTTT.

The chain is built from TRBV13 and TRBJ2-7, with TRBD1 identical over 7 bases. Trimming removed 5 bases from V and 3 bases from J; junction bases left unmatched: 4. The CDR3 sequence is 13 residues long. CDR1 PRHDT and CDR2 FYEKMQ come from the germline V gene (reference sequence). The DNA for the CDR3 is TGTGCCAGCAGCCTGGGACAGCTCTACGAGCAGTACTTC. Amino acids: CASSLGQLYEQYF. The entire variable domain, with the rest obtained from reference TRBV13 and TRBJ2-7, is as follows: AAGVIQSPRHLIKEKRETATLKCYPIPRHDTVYWYQQGPGQDPQFLISFYEKMQSDKGSIPDRFSAQQFSDYHSELNMSSLELGDSALYFCASSLGQLYEQYFGPGTRLTVT.

V usage is TRBV27 and J usage is TRBJ2-1, with 8 positions matching TRBD2. The CDR3 has 14 residues. Germline loops: CDR1 MNHEY, CDR2 SMNVEV (reference sequence). After removal of 5 bases from V and 0 bases from J, the junction contained 0 bases not matched to a gene. The CDR3 spells CASSSGSSYNEQFF. Here the CDR3 DNA reads TGTGCCAGCAGTAGCGGGAGCTCCTACAATGAGCAGTTCTTC.

In its sample, this clone was seen once. The V call is TRBV27, the J call TRBJ2-3, with TRBD2 matching over 12 bases. V shed 5 bases and J 2 bases; nucleotides not matched to a gene: 5. The length of the CDR3 is 16 residues. Looked up from germline, CDR1 is MNHEY and CDR2 is SMNVEV (reference sequence). Here the CDR3 reads CASSAGLAGPTDTQYF. The CDR3 bases are TGTGCCAGCAGTGCCGGACTAGCGGGACCCACAGATACGCAGTATTTT.

J is TRBJ2-6 and V is TRBV7-9; D is perhaps TRBD1 (5 bases). Per the germline V gene, CDR1 is SEHNR and CDR2 is FQNEAQ (reference sequence). CDR3 length: 16 residues. Between the trimmed V and J ends, which lost 0 bases and 0 bases, there was a span of 6 bases. Here the CDR3 reads CASSLAQGSGANVLTF. The CDR3 nucleotides read TGTGCCAGCAGCTTAGCCCAGGGCTCTGGGGCCAACGTCCTGACTTTC.

The rearrangement joins TRBV6-5 to TRBJ1-3, with 7 bases that match TRBD1. V shed 0 bases, J shed 4 bases, and the junction held 3 bases outside the gene matches. Germline assignment: CDR1 MNHEY and CDR2 SVGAGI. The CDR3 loop spans 15 amino acids. CDR3 protein: CASSYSQGEGNTIYF. CDR3 DNA sequence: TGTGCCAGCAGTTACTCCCAGGGGGAAGGAAACACCATATATTTT.